One TCR beta chain is described in this entry. In the source study's methods: Cell counts per sample came from amplifying reference gene primers. Clones were read by immunoSEQ multiplex PCR, and TCRdb kept only the in-frame ones, dropping some. The D gene and trimming were derived from the DNA, and the V and J assignments and clone size from that table. The table has fewer than 400,000 clones, around 82% seen once. This CDR3 is 16 amino acids long. Germline CDR1 and CDR2: SGDLS and YYNGEE. J lost 6 bases, V lost 3 bases, and 9 bases had no gene match. The data were obtained in a study of blood T cell repertoires in COVID-19. Background on the study: Both acute and convalescent COVID-19 samples were obtained from the United States, Italy and Spain. T cells, B-cell-depleted T cells, or PBMCs provided the cDNA or gDNA that served as material.

Sequencing used peripheral blood. This TCR was recovered from a man younger than 45 with active or convalescent COVID-19. This chain uses TRBV9 with TRBJ1-4; 9 nucleotides agree with TRBD1. The CDR3, as DNA: TGTGCCAGCAGCGGAGGGACAGGGATCGGTTATGAAAAACTGTTTTTT. Translated, it gives CASSGGTGIGYEKLFF.